These 6 T cell receptor beta chains were all obtained from the same sample, sequenced in a study of blood T cell repertoires in COVID-19. Clones were sequenced by immunoSEQ multiplex PCR, and TCRdb holds only the in-frame ones, with some missing. The top ten hold 1.4% of the sample, which has tens of thousands of clones, just under 90% seen once. Material for sequencing was peripheral blood. Receptor source: a man aged 55 to 70 with acute or convalescent COVID-19.

The rearrangement uses TRBV7-9 and TRBJ2-2, with 9 bases matching TRBD1. The germline CDR1 and CDR2 sequences are SEHNR and FQNEAQ (reference sequence). The ends lost 8 bases at V and 5 bases at J; junction bases unmatched: 12. The CDR3 extends over 16 amino acids. The CDR3 DNA follows: TGTGCCAGCTGGGGTCTACAGGGGGCTGCGACCGGGGAGCTGTTTTTT. As protein: CASWGLQGAATGELFF.

This chain links TRBV2 with TRBJ1-4; D is unclear. CDR1 and CDR2 (germline): SNHLY, FYNNEI. Trimming took 4 bases from V and 8 from J, leaving 14 bases between them. The length of the CDR3 is 14 residues. The CDR3 protein is CASSVDGSGEKLFF. The CDR3 region has the DNA TGTGCCAGCAGTGTTGACGGGTCTGGCGAAAAACTGTTTTTT.

J is TRBJ1-2 and V is TRBV30; tentatively, D is TRBD1 (5 bases). The CDR3 contains 17 residues. Trimming stripped 3 bases from V and 0 bases from J, with 20 bases between. In germline, CDR1 is GTSNPN, CDR2 SVGIG (reference sequence). The CDR3, as DNA: TGTGCCTGGAGGGCAGGACAAACCCTGTTAGCTAACTATGGCTACACCTTC. Its protein is CAWRAGQTLLANYGYTF.

The chain couples TRBV30 to TRBJ2-3, with 11 bases fitting TRBD2. Germline CDR1 and CDR2: GTSNPN and SVGIG (reference sequence). The junction had 4 bases not matched to a gene; V was cut back by 8 bases and J by 0 bases. The length of the CDR3 is 14 residues. CDR3 loop: CARGTSGSTDTQYF. CDR3 DNA sequence: TGTGCCCGAGGGACTAGCGGCAGCACAGATACGCAGTATTTT.

The chain employs TRBV27 and TRBJ1-6; D is possibly TRBD1 (6 bases). The CDR3 length is 14 residues. V lost 4 bases to trimming and J lost 11 bases, with 15 bases between them. Germline loops: CDR1 MNHEY, CDR2 SMNVEV (reference sequence). CDR3 loop: CASSSAGANPPLHF. The DNA of the CDR3 is TGTGCCAGCAGTTCGGCAGGGGCAAATCCACCCCTCCACTTT.

This chain uses TRBV7-8 with TRBJ1-4, with D unclear. V lost 1 base, J lost 7 bases, and 13 bases lay in between. Per the germline V gene, CDR1 is SGHVS and CDR2 is FQNEAQ. The CDR3 spans 15 residues. For the CDR3, the DNA is TGTGCCAGCAGCTTAGGGATTGGCGGGAGTGAAAAACTGTTTTTT. As protein: CASSLGIGGSEKLFF.